This T cell receptor beta chain is from a study of blood T cell repertoires in COVID-19. Overall study context: The origin of the acute and convalescent COVID-19 samples was the United States, Italy and Spain.

Recruitment covered about two dozen US areas and drew participants whose ages spanned about 18 to 90 years. The repertoire was sequenced with immunoSEQ multiplex PCR; TCRdb's copy has only in-frame clones and lacks some. The sample includes about 220,000 clones, 82% seen only once; the top ten take approximately 3.6%. Sequencing used PBMCs or T cells enriched from blood (not recorded which). This TCR was recovered from a woman aged 55-69 years who had recovered from COVID-19.

Here the CDR3 reads CASSAGQRYYEQYF. In nucleotides, the CDR3 is TGTGCCAGCAGCGCGGGACAGAGATACTACGAGCAGTACTTC. V is TRBV7-9 and J is TRBJ2-7; tentatively, D is TRBD1 (7 bases). CDR3 length: 14 residues. CDR1 and CDR2 from the germline V gene are SEHNR and FQNEAQ (reference sequence). Deletions cut 5 bases from V and 3 bases from J, with 14 bases between.